The sequence of this T cell receptor (beta chain) was determined in a study of cytomegalovirus exposure and HLA in healthy donors. This PCR relied on a set of 60 Vbeta primers and 13 Jbeta primers. Here immunoSEQ multiplex PCR was the method, and the copy in TCRdb shows in-frame clones only, minus some. The data hold about 90,000 clones, with 65% to 80% observed a single time. Germline CDR1 is SGHDN and CDR2 is FVKESK. The CDR3 extends over 14 amino acids. Trimming cost V 4 bases and J 5 bases; bases outside gene matches: 4. The sample taken for sequencing was PBMCs. The chain recombines TRBV14 with TRBJ2-1, with TRBD2 identical over 8 bases. The clonotype was recovered from a woman under 30 in good health and CMV-seropositive. The CDR3 bases are TGTGCCAGCAGCCGGACTAGCAGGAACAATGAGCAGTTCTTC. Its translation is CASSRTSRNNEQFF.